These 4 T cell receptor beta chains were sequenced from one sample in a study of T cell responses to AZD1222 COVID-19 vaccine. Sequenced by immunoSEQ multiplex PCR; TCRdb stores in-frame clones only, minus some. Among over 150,000 clones, roughly 92% were seen once, and the ten largest hold about 1.6%. This material consisted of peripheral blood, taken on day 0 of AZD1222 vaccination. The source of these receptors is an adult in good health.

In nucleotides, the CDR3 is TGCGCCAGCAGCCTCGGACAGGGGGCGGCCGGGGAGCTGTTTTTT. Amino acid sequence: CASSLGQGAAGELFF. The chain combines TRBV4-3 with TRBJ2-2; 11 bases agree with TRBD1. Germline loops: CDR1 LGHNA, CDR2 YSLEER. This CDR3 region has 15 residues. V was pared by 4 bases and J by 6 bases, with 4 bases of the junction left unmatched.

This clone appeared once. This chain uses TRBV12-5 with TRBJ2-7; possible D gene TRBD1, 6 bases. There are 14 residues in the CDR3. V gave up 5 bases and J gave up 6 bases, with 17 bases separating them. Per germline, CDR1 LGHNT and CDR2 FRNRAP. The CDR3 nucleotides read TGTGCTAGTGGTCTGGGTCCAACAGGGTCCGAGCAGTACTTC. Amino acids: CASGLGPTGSEQYF.

This clone was seen just once. The chain joins TRBV5-1 to TRBJ2-7; TRBD1 matches 7 bases. Germline CDR1 is SGHRS and CDR2 is YFSETQ. J gave up 2 bases and V 4 bases, and 6 bases lay outside the gene matches. The CDR3 length is 14 residues. The CDR3 DNA sequence: TGCGCCAGCAGCCCGGGACAGACCACCTACGAGCAGTACTTC. It yields the protein CASSPGQTTYEQYF.

The chain links TRBV12-5 to TRBJ1-1; D gene uncertain. The V end was cut by 7 bases, the J end by 0 bases, with 15 bases between. Germline V gives CDR1 LGHNT, CDR2 FRNRAP. This CDR3 region has 15 residues. CDR3 sequence: CASEGVGLMNTEAFF. Written as DNA, the CDR3 is TGTGCTAGTGAGGGCGTAGGCCTCATGAACACTGAAGCTTTCTTT.